Sequencing of this T cell receptor (beta chain) was carried out in a study of identical twins. Study results and caveats: The conclusions drew on cross-sectional statistical analysis instead of tracking the same donors. Diverse VJ usage suggested most zero-insertion clonotypes were not invariant T cells.

Each CDR3 protein is one row after TCRdb ran MiXCR on the 5' RACE reads. The table includes hundreds of thousands of distinct CDR3 sequences, about 20% detected once. With regard to this clonotype: What it binds is unknown.

Germline lookup yields CDR1 SGHDT and CDR2 YYEEEE. The CDR3 extends over 17 amino acids. Trimming took 0 bases from V and 1 from J; bases not matched to a gene: 5. The same data also contributed to another study, on T cells expressing NK-cell markers.

Sequenced material: PBMCs. This TCR came from a woman between 18 and 29 years old in good health. The chain links TRBV5-6 to TRBJ2-1; 9 bases fit TRBD2. The CDR3 here is CASSLGGSGGSYNEQFF. CDR3 nucleotides: TGTGCCAGCAGCTTGGGAGGGAGCGGGGGGTCCTACAATGAGCAGTTCTTC.